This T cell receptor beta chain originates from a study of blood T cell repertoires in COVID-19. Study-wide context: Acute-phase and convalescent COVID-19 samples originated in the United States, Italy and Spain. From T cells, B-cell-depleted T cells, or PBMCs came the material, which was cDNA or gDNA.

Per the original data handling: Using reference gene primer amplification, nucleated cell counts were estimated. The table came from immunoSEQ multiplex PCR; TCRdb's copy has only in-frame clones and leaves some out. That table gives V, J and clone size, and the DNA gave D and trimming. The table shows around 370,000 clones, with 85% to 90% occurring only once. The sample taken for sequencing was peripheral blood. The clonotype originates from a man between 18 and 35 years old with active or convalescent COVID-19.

The CDR3 reads CASSATKGARNYGYTF. CDR3 DNA sequence: TGTGCCAGCAGTGCAACGAAGGGGGCCCGTAACTATGGCTACACCTTC. The chain uses TRBV6-4 and TRBJ1-2; 7 positions agree with TRBD1. Germline CDR1 is MRHNA and CDR2 is SNTAGT. V trimming: 4 bases; J trimming: 1 base; junction bases outside the gene matches: 9. There are 16 residues in the CDR3.